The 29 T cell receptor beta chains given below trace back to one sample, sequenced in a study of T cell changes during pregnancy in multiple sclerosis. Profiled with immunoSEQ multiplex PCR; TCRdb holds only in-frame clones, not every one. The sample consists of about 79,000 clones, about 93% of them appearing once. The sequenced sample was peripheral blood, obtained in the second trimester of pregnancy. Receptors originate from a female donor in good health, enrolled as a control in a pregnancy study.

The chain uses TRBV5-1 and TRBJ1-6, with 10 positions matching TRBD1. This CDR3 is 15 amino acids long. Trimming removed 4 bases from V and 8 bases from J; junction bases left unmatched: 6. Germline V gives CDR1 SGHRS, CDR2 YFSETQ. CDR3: CASSLDRGFDSPLHF. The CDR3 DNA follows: TGCGCCAGCAGCCTGGACAGGGGGTTTGATTCACCCCTCCACTTT. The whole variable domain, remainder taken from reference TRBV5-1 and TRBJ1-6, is KAGVTQTPRYLIKTRGQQVTLSCSPISGHRSVSWYQQTPGQGLQFLFEYFSETQRNKGNFPGRFSGRQFSNSRSEMNVSTLELGDSALYLCASSLDRGFDSPLHFGNGTRLTVT.

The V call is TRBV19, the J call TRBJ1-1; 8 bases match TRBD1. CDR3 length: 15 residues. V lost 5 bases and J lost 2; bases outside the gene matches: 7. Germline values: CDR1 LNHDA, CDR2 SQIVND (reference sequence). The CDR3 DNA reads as TGTGCCAGTAGTCCCCGGACAGGGCGAAACACTGAAGCTTTCTTT. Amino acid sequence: CASSPRTGRNTEAFF.

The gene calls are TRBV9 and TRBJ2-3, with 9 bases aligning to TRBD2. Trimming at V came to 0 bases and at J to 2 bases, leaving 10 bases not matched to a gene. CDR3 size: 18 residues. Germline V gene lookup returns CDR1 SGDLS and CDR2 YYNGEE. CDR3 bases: TGTGCCAGCAGCGTAGGAGTAGCGGGGGCCCTCATCACAGATACGCAGTATTTT. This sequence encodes CASSVGVAGALITDTQYF.

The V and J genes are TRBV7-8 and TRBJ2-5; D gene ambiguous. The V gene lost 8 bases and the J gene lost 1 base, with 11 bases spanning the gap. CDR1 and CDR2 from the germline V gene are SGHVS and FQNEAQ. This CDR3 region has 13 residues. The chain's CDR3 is CASQLQVQETQYF. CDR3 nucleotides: TGTGCCAGCCAACTCCAGGTCCAAGAGACCCAGTACTTC. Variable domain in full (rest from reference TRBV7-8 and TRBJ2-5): GAGVSQSPRYKVAKRGQDVALRCDPISGHVSLFWYQQALGQGPEFLTYFQNEAQLDKSGLPSDRFFAERPEGSVSTLKIQRTQQEDSAVYLCASQLQVQETQYFGPGTRLLVL.

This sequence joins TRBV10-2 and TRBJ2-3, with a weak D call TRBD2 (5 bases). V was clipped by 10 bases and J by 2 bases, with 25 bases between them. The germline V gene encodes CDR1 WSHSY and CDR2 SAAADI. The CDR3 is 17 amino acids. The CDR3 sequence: CAITPGSFGYPTDTQYF. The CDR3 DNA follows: TGCGCCATCACGCCGGGATCGTTTGGGTACCCCACAGATACGCAGTATTTT.

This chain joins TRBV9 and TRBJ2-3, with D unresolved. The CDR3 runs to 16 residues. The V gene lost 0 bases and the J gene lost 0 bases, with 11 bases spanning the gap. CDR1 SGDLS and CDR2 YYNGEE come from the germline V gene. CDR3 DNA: TGTGCCAGCAGCGTAGCTATCCAGGTTAGCACAGATACGCAGTATTTT. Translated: CASSVAIQVSTDTQYF. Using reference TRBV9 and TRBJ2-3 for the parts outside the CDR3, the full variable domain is DSGVTQTPKHLITATGQRVTLRCSPRSGDLSVYWYQQSLDQGLQFLIQYYNGEERAKGNILERFSAQQFPDLHSELNLSSLELGDSALYFCASSVAIQVSTDTQYFGPGTRLTVL.

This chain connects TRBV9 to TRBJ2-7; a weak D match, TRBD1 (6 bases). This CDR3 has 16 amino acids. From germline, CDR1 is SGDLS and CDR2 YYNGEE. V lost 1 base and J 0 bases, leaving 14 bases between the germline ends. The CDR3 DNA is TGTGCCAGCAGCGTAACCGACGGGACATACTCCTACGAGCAGTACTTC. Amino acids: CASSVTDGTYSYEQYF. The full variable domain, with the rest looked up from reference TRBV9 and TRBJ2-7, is DSGVTQTPKHLITATGQRVTLRCSPRSGDLSVYWYQQSLDQGLQFLIQYYNGEERAKGNILERFSAQQFPDLHSELNLSSLELGDSALYFCASSVTDGTYSYEQYFGPGTRLTVT.

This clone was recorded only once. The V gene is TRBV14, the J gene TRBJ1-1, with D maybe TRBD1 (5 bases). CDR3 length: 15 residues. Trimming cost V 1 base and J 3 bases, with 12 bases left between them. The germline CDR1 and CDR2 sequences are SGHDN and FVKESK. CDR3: CASSQATGGYTEAFF. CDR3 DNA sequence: TGTGCCAGCAGCCAAGCGACCGGGGGGTACACTGAAGCTTTCTTT.

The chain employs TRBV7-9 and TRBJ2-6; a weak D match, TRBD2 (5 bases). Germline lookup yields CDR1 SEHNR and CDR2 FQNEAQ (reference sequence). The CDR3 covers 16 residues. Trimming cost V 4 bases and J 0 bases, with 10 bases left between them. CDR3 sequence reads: CASSSTAGSGANVLTF. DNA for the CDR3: TGTGCCAGCAGCTCAACCGCGGGCTCTGGGGCCAACGTCCTGACTTTC.

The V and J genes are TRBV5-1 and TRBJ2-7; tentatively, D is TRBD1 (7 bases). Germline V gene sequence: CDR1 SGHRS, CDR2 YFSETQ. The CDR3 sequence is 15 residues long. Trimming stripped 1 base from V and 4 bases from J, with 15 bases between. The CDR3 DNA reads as TGCGCCAGCAGCTTGTCACCCAGGGGGAGGTACGAGCAGTACTTC. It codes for CASSLSPRGRYEQYF.

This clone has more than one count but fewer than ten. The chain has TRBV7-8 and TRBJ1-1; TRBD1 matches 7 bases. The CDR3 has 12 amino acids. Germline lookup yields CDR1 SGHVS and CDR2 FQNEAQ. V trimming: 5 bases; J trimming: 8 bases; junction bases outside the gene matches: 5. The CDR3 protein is CASSRDRAEAFF. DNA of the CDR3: TGTGCCAGCAGCCGAGACAGGGCCGAAGCTTTCTTT. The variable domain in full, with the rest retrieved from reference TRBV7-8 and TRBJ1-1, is GAGVSQSPRYKVAKRGQDVALRCDPISGHVSLFWYQQALGQGPEFLTYFQNEAQLDKSGLPSDRFFAERPEGSVSTLKIQRTQQEDSAVYLCASSRDRAEAFFGQGTRLTVV.

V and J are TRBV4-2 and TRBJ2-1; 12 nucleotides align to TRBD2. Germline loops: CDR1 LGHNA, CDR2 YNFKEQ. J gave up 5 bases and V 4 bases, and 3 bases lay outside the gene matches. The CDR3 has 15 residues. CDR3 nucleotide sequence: TGTGCCAGCAGCCCCGGACTAGCGGGAAACAATGAGCAGTTCTTC. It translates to CASSPGLAGNNEQFF.

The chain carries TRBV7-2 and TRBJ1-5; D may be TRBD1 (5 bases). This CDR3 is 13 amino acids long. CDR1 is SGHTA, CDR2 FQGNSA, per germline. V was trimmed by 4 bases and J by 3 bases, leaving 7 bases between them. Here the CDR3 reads CASSYRPNQPQHF. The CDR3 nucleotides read TGTGCCAGCAGCTACAGGCCCAATCAGCCCCAGCATTTT.

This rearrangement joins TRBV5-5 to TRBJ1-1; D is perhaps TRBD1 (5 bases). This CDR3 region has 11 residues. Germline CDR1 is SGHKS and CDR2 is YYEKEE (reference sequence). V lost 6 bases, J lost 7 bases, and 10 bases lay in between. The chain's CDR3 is CASTRGDEAFF. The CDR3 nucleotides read TGTGCCAGCACCCGGGGGGATGAAGCTTTCTTT.

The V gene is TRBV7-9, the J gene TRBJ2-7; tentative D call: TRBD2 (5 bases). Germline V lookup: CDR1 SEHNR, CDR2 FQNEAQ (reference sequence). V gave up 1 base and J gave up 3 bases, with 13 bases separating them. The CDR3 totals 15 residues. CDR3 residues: CASSLGLGSVYEQYF. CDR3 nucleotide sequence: TGTGCCAGCAGCTTAGGTTTAGGGAGCGTCTACGAGCAGTACTTC.

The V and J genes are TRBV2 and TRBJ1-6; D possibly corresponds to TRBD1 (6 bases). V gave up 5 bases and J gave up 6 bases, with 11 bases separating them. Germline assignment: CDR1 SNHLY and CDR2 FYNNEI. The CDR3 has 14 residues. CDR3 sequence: CASSPGQPNSPLHF. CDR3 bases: TGTGCCAGCAGTCCCGGACAGCCTAATTCACCCCTCCACTTT.

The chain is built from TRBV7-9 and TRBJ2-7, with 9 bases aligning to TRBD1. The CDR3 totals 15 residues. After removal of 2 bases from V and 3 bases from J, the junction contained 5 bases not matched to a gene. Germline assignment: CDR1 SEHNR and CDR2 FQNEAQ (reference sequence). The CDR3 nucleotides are TGTGCCAGCAGCTTAAAGGACAGGGGCCACTACGAGCAGTACTTC. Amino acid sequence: CASSLKDRGHYEQYF. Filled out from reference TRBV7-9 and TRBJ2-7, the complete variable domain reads DTGVSQNPRHKITKRGQNVTFRCDPISEHNRLYWYRQTLGQGPEFLTYFQNEAQLEKSRLLSDRFSAERPKGSFSTLEIQRTEQGDSAMYLCASSLKDRGHYEQYFGPGTRLTVT.

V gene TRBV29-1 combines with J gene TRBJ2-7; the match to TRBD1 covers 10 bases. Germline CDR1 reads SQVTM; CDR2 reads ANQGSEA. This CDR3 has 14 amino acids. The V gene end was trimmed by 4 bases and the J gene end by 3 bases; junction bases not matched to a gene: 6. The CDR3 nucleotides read TGCAGCGTTGCCCCTGGGACAGGGGACTACGAGCAGTACTTC. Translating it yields CSVAPGTGDYEQYF.

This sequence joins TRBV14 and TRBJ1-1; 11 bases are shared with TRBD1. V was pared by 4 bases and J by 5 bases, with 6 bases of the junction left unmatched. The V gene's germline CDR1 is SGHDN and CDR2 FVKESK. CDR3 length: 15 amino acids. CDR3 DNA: TGTGCCAGCAGCCGCCTCGGGACAGGGGGTACTGAAGCTTTCTTT. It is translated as CASSRLGTGGTEAFF.

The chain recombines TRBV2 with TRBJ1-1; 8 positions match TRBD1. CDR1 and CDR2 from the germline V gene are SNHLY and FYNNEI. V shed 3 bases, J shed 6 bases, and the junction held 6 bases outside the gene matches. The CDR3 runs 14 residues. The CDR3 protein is CASSERTGTPEAFF. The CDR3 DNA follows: TGTGCCAGCAGTGAGAGGACAGGGACTCCTGAAGCTTTCTTT. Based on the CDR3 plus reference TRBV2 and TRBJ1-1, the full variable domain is EPEVTQTPSHQVTQMGQEVILRCVPISNHLYFYWYRQILGQKVEFLVSFYNNEISEKSEIFDDQFSVERPDGSNFTLKIRSTKLEDSAMYFCASSERTGTPEAFFGQGTRLTVV.

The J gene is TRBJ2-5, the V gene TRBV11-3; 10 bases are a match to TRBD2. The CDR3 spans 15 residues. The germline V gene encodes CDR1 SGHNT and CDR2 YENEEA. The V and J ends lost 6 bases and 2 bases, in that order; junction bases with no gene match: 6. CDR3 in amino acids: CASSSGTSVQETQYF. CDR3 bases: TGTGCCAGCAGTTCCGGGACTAGCGTTCAAGAGACCCAGTACTTC. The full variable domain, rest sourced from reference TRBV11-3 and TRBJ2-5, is EAGVVQSPRYKIIEKKQPVAFWCNPISGHNTLYWYLQNLGQGPELLIRYENEEAVDDSQLPKDRFSAERLKGVDSTLKIQPAELGDSAVYLCASSSGTSVQETQYFGPGTRLLVL.

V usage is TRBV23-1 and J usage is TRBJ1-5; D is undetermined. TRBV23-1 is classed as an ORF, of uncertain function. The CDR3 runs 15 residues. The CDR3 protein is CRSGWGGRSGQPQHF. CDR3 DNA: TGCCGAAGTGGATGGGGAGGAAGGTCTGGTCAGCCCCAGCATTTT.

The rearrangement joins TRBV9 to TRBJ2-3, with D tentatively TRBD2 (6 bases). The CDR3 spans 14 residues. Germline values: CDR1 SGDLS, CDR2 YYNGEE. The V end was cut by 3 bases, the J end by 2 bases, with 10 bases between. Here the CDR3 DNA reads TGTGCCAGCAGCGAGGGACTCCCCACAGATACGCAGTATTTT. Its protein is CASSEGLPTDTQYF.

Here the CDR3 DNA reads TGTGCCAGCAGCTTGGCATGGTCTAGCGGGGTCTATGAGCAGTTCTTC. As protein: CASSLAWSSGVYEQFF. The V and J genes are TRBV5-5 and TRBJ2-1; TRBD2 matches 9 bases. V gave up 0 bases and J gave up 8 bases; unmatched junction bases: 9. This CDR3 spans 16 amino acids. CDR1 and CDR2 from the germline V gene are SGHKS and YYEKEE (reference sequence).

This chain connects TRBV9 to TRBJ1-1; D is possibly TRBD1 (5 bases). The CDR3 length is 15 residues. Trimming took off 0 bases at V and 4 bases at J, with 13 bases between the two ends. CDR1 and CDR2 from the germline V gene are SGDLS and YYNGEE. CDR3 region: CASSVVPGQGTEAFF. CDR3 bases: TGTGCCAGCAGCGTAGTGCCAGGGCAGGGCACTGAAGCTTTCTTT.

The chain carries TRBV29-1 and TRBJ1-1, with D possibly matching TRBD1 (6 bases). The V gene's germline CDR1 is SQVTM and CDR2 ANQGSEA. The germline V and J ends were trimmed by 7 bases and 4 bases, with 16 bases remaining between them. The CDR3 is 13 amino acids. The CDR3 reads CSGGPGVITEAFF. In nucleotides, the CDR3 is TGCAGCGGCGGGCCAGGGGTCATCACTGAAGCTTTCTTT.

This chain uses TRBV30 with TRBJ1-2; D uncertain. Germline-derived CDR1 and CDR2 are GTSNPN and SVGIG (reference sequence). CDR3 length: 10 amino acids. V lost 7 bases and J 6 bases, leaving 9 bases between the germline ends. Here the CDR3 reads CASTPNGYTF. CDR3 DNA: TGTGCCTCAACCCCTAATGGCTACACCTTC.

CDR3 coding DNA: TGTGCCAGCAGCCAAGATAGAGTGGCAGGGCGGGGCTACACCTTC. This encodes CASSQDRVAGRGYTF. The rearrangement uses TRBV14 and TRBJ1-2; possible D gene TRBD1, 5 bases. This CDR3 region has 15 residues. V shed 0 bases and J shed 8 bases, with 16 bases lying between them. From germline, CDR1 is SGHDN and CDR2 FVKESK. Using reference TRBV14 and TRBJ1-2 for the parts outside the CDR3, the full variable domain is EAGVTQFPSHSVIEKGQTVTLRCDPISGHDNLYWYRRVMGKEIKFLLHFVKESKQDESGMPNNRFLAERTGGTYSTLKVQPAELEDSGVYFCASSQDRVAGRGYTFGSGTRLTVV.

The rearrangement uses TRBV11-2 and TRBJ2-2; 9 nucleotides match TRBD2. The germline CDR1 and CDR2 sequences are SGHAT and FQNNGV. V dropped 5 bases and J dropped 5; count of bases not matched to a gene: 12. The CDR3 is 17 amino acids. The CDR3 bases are TGTGCCAGCAGCCGGGAGCCGGGACTAGCTGGTACCGGGGAGCTGTTTTTT. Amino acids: CASSREPGLAGTGELFF. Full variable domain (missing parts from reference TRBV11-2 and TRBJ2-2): EAGVAQSPRYKIIEKRQSVAFWCNPISGHATLYWYQQILGQGPKLLIQFQNNGVVDDSQLPKDRFSAERLKGVDSTLKIQPAKLEDSAVYLCASSREPGLAGTGELFFGEGSRLTVL.